Listed below are T cell receptor beta chains from one sample, sequenced in a study of cytomegalovirus exposure and HLA in healthy donors. Libraries were prepared by immunoSEQ multiplex PCR; TCRdb keeps only in-frame clonotypes and omits some of them. The table lists some 70,000 clones, approximately 82% of them singletons. Material: PBMCs. The receptor set was obtained from a man aged 18 to 29 in good health and CMV-seronegative. The CDR3 runs from the conserved cysteine through the conserved F or W. A D gene is named only where the DNA matches it firmly. Size is omitted from some rows. Given values are once, few, many or a class for expanded clones.

v_call: TRBV27; d_call: .; clone_size: .; j_call: TRBJ2-1; cdr3_aa: CASSTSSYNEQFF; cdr3_nt: TGTGCCAGCAGTACAAGCTCCTACAATGAGCAGTTCTTC
v_call: TRBV4-1; d_call: TRBD1; clone_size: .; j_call: TRBJ2-7; cdr3_aa: CASSQVSQGASYEQYF; cdr3_nt: TGCGCCAGCAGCCAAGTCAGCCAGGGGGCTTCCTACGAGCAGTACTTC
v_call: TRBV19; d_call: .; clone_size: .; j_call: TRBJ1-5; cdr3_aa: CASSRGSSGNQPQHF; cdr3_nt: TGTGCCAGTAGTCGAGGGTCTTCCGGCAATCAGCCCCAGCATTTT
v_call: TRBV5-6; d_call: .; clone_size: .; j_call: TRBJ2-1; cdr3_aa: CASISRDFLIRANEQFF; cdr3_nt: TGTGCCAGCATCAGCCGGGACTTCCTAATAAGGGCCAATGAGCAGTTCTTC
v_call: TRBV9; d_call: TRBD2; clone_size: .; j_call: TRBJ2-5; cdr3_aa: CASSVVGTSKETQYF; cdr3_nt: TGTGCCAGCAGCGTAGTAGGGACTAGTAAAGAGACCCAGTACTTC
v_call: TRBV7-6; d_call: TRBD1; clone_size: .; j_call: TRBJ2-7; cdr3_aa: CASSSGQDPYEQYF; cdr3_nt: TGTGCCAGCAGCTCGGGACAGGACCCCTACGAGCAGTACTTC
v_call: TRBV5-1; d_call: .; clone_size: .; j_call: TRBJ2-6; cdr3_aa: CASSLRATSGANVLTF; cdr3_nt: TGCGCCAGCAGCTTGAGAGCGACGTCTGGGGCCAACGTCCTGACTTTC
v_call: TRBV18; d_call: TRBD1; clone_size: .; j_call: TRBJ1-2; cdr3_aa: CASSPGTDYGYTF; cdr3_nt: TGTGCCAGCTCACCAGGGACAGACTATGGCTACACCTTC
v_call: TRBV10-3; d_call: TRBD2; clone_size: .; j_call: TRBJ2-1; cdr3_aa: CAIRKTSGVNNEQFF; cdr3_nt: TGTGCCATCAGGAAGACTAGCGGGGTAAACAATGAGCAGTTCTTC
v_call: TRBV6-5; d_call: TRBD1; clone_size: few; j_call: TRBJ2-3; cdr3_aa: CASTTGTGTTDTQYF; cdr3_nt: TGTGCCAGCACCACCGGGACAGGGACCACAGATACGCAGTATTTT
v_call: TRBV7-3; d_call: .; clone_size: .; j_call: TRBJ1-1; cdr3_aa: CASSRGTEAFF; cdr3_nt: TGTGCCAGCAGCCGCGGGACTGAAGCTTTCTTT
v_call: TRBV10-1; d_call: .; clone_size: .; j_call: TRBJ2-7; cdr3_aa: CASSDGGGLYEQYF; cdr3_nt: TGCGCCAGTTCCGATGGCGGGGGCCTTTACGAGCAGTACTTC
v_call: TRBV18; d_call: .; clone_size: once; j_call: TRBJ2-7; cdr3_aa: CASSPGTQKSEQYF; cdr3_nt: TGTGCCAGCTCACCAGGCACCCAGAAAAGCGAGCAGTACTTC
v_call: TRBV5-6; d_call: .; clone_size: .; j_call: TRBJ2-7; cdr3_aa: CASSLGAGFYEQYF; cdr3_nt: TGTGCCAGCAGCTTAGGAGCGGGCTTCTACGAGCAGTACTTC
v_call: TRBV4-3; d_call: .; clone_size: .; j_call: TRBJ1-5; cdr3_aa: CASSQILGLAPQHF; cdr3_nt: TGCGCCAGCAGCCAAATTCTAGGCCTCGCGCCCCAGCATTTT
v_call: TRBV28; d_call: .; clone_size: few; j_call: TRBJ2-7; cdr3_aa: CASTSSGLQTYEQYF; cdr3_nt: TGTGCCAGCACCAGCTCGGGACTCCAAACCTACGAGCAGTACTTC
v_call: TRBV19; d_call: .; clone_size: few; j_call: TRBJ1-2; cdr3_aa: CASSTLGLPYGYTF; cdr3_nt: TGTGCCAGTAGTACGCTCGGACTCCCCTATGGCTACACCTTC
v_call: TRBV28; d_call: .; clone_size: few; j_call: TRBJ1-6; cdr3_aa: CASSLDGGEGAPYNSPLHF; cdr3_nt: TGTGCCAGCAGTCTCGACGGAGGGGAAGGAGCTCCTTATAATTCACCCCTCCACTTT
v_call: TRBV6-1; d_call: TRBD1; clone_size: .; j_call: TRBJ1-1; cdr3_aa: CASTQDRGDTEAFF; cdr3_nt: TGTGCCAGCACCCAGGACAGGGGCGACACTGAAGCTTTCTTT
v_call: TRBV7-7; d_call: TRBD1; clone_size: .; j_call: TRBJ2-1; cdr3_aa: CASSLALTGEHDEQFF; cdr3_nt: TGTGCTAGCAGCTTAGCGCTAACAGGGGAACACGATGAGCAGTTCTTC
v_call: TRBV4-1; d_call: .; clone_size: .; j_call: TRBJ1-2; cdr3_aa: CASSQVGANYGYTF; cdr3_nt: TGCGCCAGCAGCCAAGTTGGAGCTAACTATGGCTACACCTTC
v_call: TRBV19; d_call: .; clone_size: .; j_call: TRBJ2-1; cdr3_aa: CASSPIAPRRNEQFF; cdr3_nt: TGTGCCAGTAGTCCTATAGCCCCTCGGAGGAATGAGCAGTTCTTC
v_call: TRBV5-1; d_call: TRBD1; clone_size: .; j_call: TRBJ2-2; cdr3_aa: CASSLRPLQGTGELFF; cdr3_nt: TGCGCCAGCAGCTTGAGGCCTTTACAGGGGACCGGGGAGCTGTTTTTT
v_call: TRBV11-1; d_call: TRBD1; clone_size: few; j_call: TRBJ1-1; cdr3_aa: CASSPSSGTGAFF; cdr3_nt: TGTGCCAGCAGCCCCTCCTCCGGGACAGGTGCTTTCTTT
v_call: TRBV29-1; d_call: .; clone_size: .; j_call: TRBJ1-2; cdr3_aa: CSVEVNSMYGYTF; cdr3_nt: TGCAGCGTTGAAGTGAATTCTATGTATGGCTACACCTTC
v_call: TRBV19; d_call: TRBD2; clone_size: .; j_call: TRBJ2-5; cdr3_aa: CASSIGRLADLGETQYF; cdr3_nt: TGTGCCAGTAGTATAGGGAGGCTAGCGGACTTGGGGGAGACCCAGTACTTC
v_call: TRBV7-2; d_call: .; clone_size: .; j_call: TRBJ2-2; cdr3_aa: CASSLKRQWNTGELFF; cdr3_nt: TGTGCCAGCAGCTTAAAGCGACAGTGGAACACCGGGGAGCTGTTTTTT
v_call: TRBV6-1; d_call: .; clone_size: .; j_call: TRBJ1-2; cdr3_aa: CASSSDSYGYTF; cdr3_nt: TGTGCCAGCAGTTCGGACAGCTATGGCTACACCTTC
v_call: TRBV6-1; d_call: .; clone_size: .; j_call: TRBJ1-1; cdr3_aa: CASSRRDNTEAFF; cdr3_nt: TGTGCCAGCAGTCGAAGAGATAACACTGAAGCTTTCTTT
v_call: TRBV11-2; d_call: .; clone_size: .; j_call: TRBJ2-2; cdr3_aa: CASAVISSGELFF; cdr3_nt: TGTGCCAGCGCGGTTATTTCGTCCGGGGAGCTGTTTTTT
v_call: TRBV5-1; d_call: .; clone_size: .; j_call: TRBJ2-1; cdr3_aa: CASSESSYNEQFF; cdr3_nt: TGCGCCAGCAGCGAGAGCTCCTACAATGAGCAGTTCTTC
v_call: TRBV9; d_call: .; clone_size: .; j_call: TRBJ1-1; cdr3_aa: CASSATGFGDTEAFF; cdr3_nt: TGTGCCAGCAGCGCTACAGGCTTTGGGGACACTGAAGCTTTCTTT